Presented here are 5 T cell receptor beta chains from one specimen sequenced in a study of T cell changes during pregnancy in multiple sclerosis. The assay was immunoSEQ multiplex PCR, and TCRdb's table has in-frame clones only and misses some. Of about 38,000 clones in the sample, approximately 92% were seen once. The specimen comprised CD8+ T cells from peripheral blood mononuclear cells, sampled after pregnancy. The source is a female donor with multiple sclerosis, enrolled in a pregnancy study.

The chain uses TRBV7-9 and TRBJ2-1, with 8 bases matching TRBD2. Germline V gene sequence: CDR1 SEHNR, CDR2 FQNEAQ (reference sequence). The CDR3 is 16 amino acids. Trimming removed 2 bases from V and 8 bases from J; junction bases left unmatched: 11. CDR3 in amino acids: CASSLLAGGGNDEQFF. The CDR3 DNA follows: TGTGCCAGCAGCTTACTTGCCGGGGGGGGAAACGATGAGCAGTTCTTC.

Here the CDR3 reads CASSSDRHTEAFF. The CDR3 DNA follows: TGTGCCAGCAGTTCGGACAGGCACACTGAAGCTTTCTTT. The J gene is TRBJ1-1, the V gene TRBV27; TRBD1 aligns across 7 bases. Germline CDR1 reads MNHEY; CDR2 reads SMNVEV (reference sequence). With V trimmed by 4 bases and J by 3 bases, 2 bases remained unmatched. The CDR3 has 13 amino acids.

V is TRBV5-1 and J is TRBJ1-1; 9 bases agree with TRBD1. This CDR3 contains 15 residues. Germline lookup yields CDR1 SGHRS and CDR2 YFSETQ. V was pared by 3 bases and J by 5 bases, with 8 bases of the junction left unmatched. CDR3 nucleotides: TGCGCCAGCAGCTCCTATCCCGGGACAGGGACTGAAGCTTTCTTT. This gives the protein CASSSYPGTGTEAFF.

J is TRBJ2-7 and V is TRBV5-1; TRBD1 might be the D (5 bases). The CDR3 contains 15 residues. Germline V CDR1 and CDR2: SGHRS, YFSETQ. Trimming stripped 3 bases from V and 0 bases from J, with 13 bases between. The CDR3 DNA sequence: TGCGCCAGCAGCTCCAAGAACAGGACCTCCTACGAGCAGTACTTC. Protein sequence: CASSSKNRTSYEQYF. The full variable domain, its missing parts supplied by reference TRBV5-1 and TRBJ2-7, is KAGVTQTPRYLIKTRGQQVTLSCSPISGHRSVSWYQQTPGQGLQFLFEYFSETQRNKGNFPGRFSGRQFSNSRSEMNVSTLELGDSALYLCASSSKNRTSYEQYFGPGTRLTVT.

The chain recombines TRBV7-3 with TRBJ1-1; perhaps TRBD1 as D (5 bases). Trimming took 3 bases from V and 1 from J, leaving 12 bases between them. The CDR3 sequence is 15 residues long. The germline gives CDR1 SGHTA, CDR2 FQGTGA. Written as DNA, the CDR3 is TGTGCCAGCAGCTTTTCGGGACTCTGGAACACTGAAGCTTTCTTT. It codes for CASSFSGLWNTEAFF.